The rows below give T cell receptor beta chains drawn from one sample of a study of early T cells in non-severe SARS-CoV-2 infection. TCRdb re-called the 5' RACE reads through MiXCR, storing one row per CDR3 protein. The sample holds tens of thousands of distinct CDR3 sequences, roughly 13% seen once. The sample consisted of whole blood. The receptor source for this set is an adult who was a healthcare worker with PCR-confirmed SARS-CoV-2 infection or an uninfected control (not recorded which). The CDR3 runs from the conserved cysteine through the conserved F or W. The order of the fields is J gene, clone size, D gene, V gene, CDR3 protein, CDR3 DNA. D genes are given only for firm matches. Size is omitted from some rows. Given values are once, few, many or a class for expanded clones.

J gene: TRBJ2-6; clone size: .; D gene: .; V gene: TRBV29-1; CDR3 protein: CSVAVGVGANVLTF; CDR3 DNA: TGCAGCGTTGCGGTAGGAGTCGGGGCCAACGTCCTGACTTTC
J gene: TRBJ1-6; clone size: .; D gene: .; V gene: TRBV18; CDR3 protein: CASSPSFGGGSPLHF; CDR3 DNA: TGTGCCAGCTCACCATCGTTCGGCGGGGGGTCACCCCTCCACTTT
J gene: TRBJ2-5; clone size: many; D gene: TRBD2; V gene: TRBV28; CDR3 protein: CASSLATSGGFQETQYF; CDR3 DNA: TGTGCCAGCAGTTTAGCTACTAGCGGGGGGTTCCAAGAGACCCAGTACTTC
J gene: TRBJ1-4; clone size: .; D gene: .; V gene: TRBV7-8; CDR3 protein: CASSLRSNEKLFF; CDR3 DNA: TGTGCCAGCAGCTTGCGTTCTAATGAAAAACTGTTTTTT
J gene: TRBJ2-1; clone size: .; D gene: .; V gene: TRBV5-5; CDR3 protein: CASSAESGRRASNEQFF; CDR3 DNA: TGTGCCAGCAGCGCGGAGTCGGGTCGGAGGGCCTCGAATGAGCAGTTCTTC
J gene: TRBJ2-7; clone size: many; D gene: .; V gene: TRBV12-5; CDR3 protein: CASGSGEAWEQYF; CDR3 DNA: TGTGCTAGTGGTTCGGGGGAAGCGTGGGAGCAGTACTTC
J gene: TRBJ2-3; clone size: once; D gene: .; V gene: TRBV20-1; CDR3 protein: CSARQPEGAQYF; CDR3 DNA: TGCAGTGCTAGACAGCCCGAGGGGGCGCAGTATTTT
J gene: TRBJ2-7; clone size: .; D gene: .; V gene: TRBV20-1; CDR3 protein: CSARLRGPSYEQYF; CDR3 DNA: TGCAGTGCTAGATTGCGGGGGCCCTCCTACGAGCAGTACTTC
J gene: TRBJ1-4; clone size: many; D gene: .; V gene: TRBV15; CDR3 protein: CATSREGASEEKLFF; CDR3 DNA: TGTGCCACCAGCAGAGAGGGGGCCTCGGAGGAAAAACTGTTTTTT
J gene: TRBJ1-1; clone size: many; D gene: .; V gene: TRBV5-1; CDR3 protein: CASSLGVESTAGAFF; CDR3 DNA: TGCGCCAGCAGCTTGGGGGTCGAGAGTACCGCTGGAGCTTTCTTT
J gene: TRBJ2-7; clone size: medium-sized; D gene: .; V gene: TRBV30; CDR3 protein: CAWTQGPYEQYF; CDR3 DNA: TGTGCCTGGACGCAGGGGCCCTACGAGCAGTACTTC
J gene: TRBJ1-4; clone size: few; D gene: .; V gene: TRBV7-9; CDR3 protein: CASRGRTNEKLFF; CDR3 DNA: TGTGCCAGCAGGGGGAGGACTAATGAAAAACTGTTTTTT
J gene: TRBJ2-4; clone size: many; D gene: TRBD2; V gene: TRBV2; CDR3 protein: CASSTSGGTKNIQYF; CDR3 DNA: TGTGCCAGCAGCACTAGCGGGGGAACCAAAAACATTCAGTACTTC
J gene: TRBJ2-7; clone size: many; D gene: TRBD1; V gene: TRBV7-6; CDR3 protein: CASSSGQGTYEQYF; CDR3 DNA: TGTGCCAGCAGCTCTGGACAGGGCACCTACGAGCAGTACTTC
J gene: TRBJ1-5; clone size: many; D gene: .; V gene: TRBV9; CDR3 protein: CASRAGGGSNQPQHF; CDR3 DNA: TGTGCCAGCAGAGCCGGAGGGGGGAGCAATCAGCCCCAGCATTTT
J gene: TRBJ2-3; clone size: .; D gene: TRBD1; V gene: TRBV10-3; CDR3 protein: CAIRTGGEADTQYF; CDR3 DNA: TGTGCCATCAGGACAGGGGGCGAGGCAGATACGCAGTATTTT
J gene: TRBJ1-1; clone size: few; D gene: .; V gene: TRBV7-2; CDR3 protein: CASSLARTVNTEAFF; CDR3 DNA: TGTGCCAGCAGCTTAGCGAGGACAGTGAACACTGAAGCTTTCTTT
J gene: TRBJ2-4; clone size: .; D gene: TRBD1; V gene: TRBV20-1; CDR3 protein: CSARDRDRGVWDIQYF; CDR3 DNA: TGCAGTGCTAGAGATCGGGACAGGGGGGTTTGGGACATTCAGTACTTC
J gene: TRBJ1-5; clone size: many; D gene: .; V gene: TRBV7-2; CDR3 protein: CASSLVVGEQPQHF; CDR3 DNA: TGTGCCAGCAGCTTAGTCGTCGGTGAACAGCCCCAGCATTTT
J gene: TRBJ2-6; clone size: .; D gene: .; V gene: TRBV29-1; CDR3 protein: CSVESGANVLTF; CDR3 DNA: TGCAGCGTTGAGTCTGGGGCCAACGTCCTGACTTTC
J gene: TRBJ1-5; clone size: .; D gene: .; V gene: TRBV6-2/TRBV6-3; CDR3 protein: CASSSPSQGRDNQPQHF; CDR3 DNA: TGTGCCAGCAGTTCCCCGTCGCAAGGGCGGGACAATCAGCCCCAGCATTTT
J gene: TRBJ1-5; clone size: many; D gene: .; V gene: TRBV4-2; CDR3 protein: CASSQDGVQPQHF; CDR3 DNA: TGTGCCAGCAGCCAAGATGGGGTCCAGCCCCAGCATTTT
J gene: TRBJ1-6; clone size: .; D gene: TRBD1; V gene: TRBV24-1; CDR3 protein: CATSIRDRLTSSYNSPLHF; CDR3 DNA: TGTGCCACCAGCATCCGGGACAGGCTTACGAGCTCCTATAATTCACCCCTCCACTTT
J gene: TRBJ2-2; clone size: .; D gene: TRBD2; V gene: TRBV7-3; CDR3 protein: CASSPRASGVSGELFF; CDR3 DNA: TGTGCCAGCAGCCCCCGGGCTAGCGGGGTTAGCGGGGAGCTGTTTTTT
J gene: TRBJ2-5; clone size: few; D gene: TRBD2; V gene: TRBV5-6; CDR3 protein: CASSLAAGAHQETQYF; CDR3 DNA: TGTGCCAGCAGCTTGGCAGCGGGGGCACACCAAGAGACCCAGTACTTC
J gene: TRBJ1-6; clone size: .; D gene: .; V gene: TRBV27; CDR3 protein: CASGLPVGSPLHF; CDR3 DNA: TGTGCCAGCGGGCTTCCGGTCGGTTCACCCCTCCACTTT
J gene: TRBJ2-4; clone size: many; D gene: .; V gene: TRBV6-2/TRBV6-3; CDR3 protein: CASSYGPAWNIQYF; CDR3 DNA: TGTGCCAGCAGTTACGGGCCAGCATGGAACATTCAGTACTTC
J gene: TRBJ2-3; clone size: many; D gene: .; V gene: TRBV7-9; CDR3 protein: CASSLADGFSLLNTQYF; CDR3 DNA: TGTGCCAGCAGCTTAGCGGACGGCTTTTCGCTTCTGAATACGCAGTATTTT
J gene: TRBJ2-7; clone size: many; D gene: TRBD1; V gene: TRBV12-3/TRBV12-4; CDR3 protein: CASSPRQGADYEQYF; CDR3 DNA: TGTGCCAGCAGCCCGAGACAGGGGGCGGACTACGAGCAGTACTTC
J gene: TRBJ2-7; clone size: many; D gene: TRBD1; V gene: TRBV7-2; CDR3 protein: CASSLARGTGAPSYEQYF; CDR3 DNA: TGTGCCAGCAGCTTAGCGCGAGGGACAGGGGCCCCCTCCTACGAGCAGTACTTC
J gene: TRBJ1-1; clone size: .; D gene: .; V gene: TRBV5-1; CDR3 protein: CASSLRGENTEAFF; CDR3 DNA: TGCGCCAGCAGCTTGAGGGGTGAGAACACTGAAGCTTTCTTT
J gene: TRBJ2-7; clone size: few; D gene: .; V gene: TRBV30; CDR3 protein: CAWSRGGPTYEQYF; CDR3 DNA: TGTGCCTGGAGTAGAGGGGGGCCCACCTACGAACAGTACTTC
J gene: TRBJ1-6; clone size: few; D gene: TRBD1; V gene: TRBV3-1; CDR3 protein: CASSLWTGGESPLHF; CDR3 DNA: TGTGCCAGCAGCCTTTGGACAGGGGGAGAGTCACCCCTCCACTTT
J gene: TRBJ2-1; clone size: many; D gene: .; V gene: TRBV7-2; CDR3 protein: CASTLTRSSYNEQFF; CDR3 DNA: TGTGCCAGCACCCTTACTCGTTCCTCCTACAATGAGCAGTTCTTC
J gene: TRBJ2-2; clone size: many; D gene: .; V gene: TRBV6-6; CDR3 protein: CASRPLYLKVRELFF; CDR3 DNA: TGTGCCAGCAGGCCCCTGTACCTTAAAGTCAGGGAGCTGTTTTTT
J gene: TRBJ2-3; clone size: .; D gene: .; V gene: TRBV28; CDR3 protein: CASSQGVAQYF; CDR3 DNA: TGTGCCAGCAGTCAAGGAGTCGCGCAGTATTTT
J gene: TRBJ2-2; clone size: few; D gene: .; V gene: TRBV5-1; CDR3 protein: CASSLDRVGTGELFF; CDR3 DNA: TGCGCCAGCAGCTTGGACAGGGTTGGCACCGGGGAGCTGTTTTTT
J gene: TRBJ2-4; clone size: many; D gene: .; V gene: TRBV2; CDR3 protein: CASSEALGRASEYF; CDR3 DNA: TGTGCCAGCAGTGAAGCGCTCGGACGGGCATCGGAGTACTTC
J gene: TRBJ2-5; clone size: .; D gene: TRBD1; V gene: TRBV5-8; CDR3 protein: CASTIQGAQETQYF; CDR3 DNA: TGTGCCAGCACCATACAGGGGGCCCAAGAGACCCAGTACTTC
J gene: TRBJ2-7; clone size: .; D gene: TRBD2; V gene: TRBV3-1; CDR3 protein: CASSQPQASGGYEQYF; CDR3 DNA: TGTGCCAGCAGCCAACCCCAGGCAAGCGGGGGATACGAGCAGTACTTC
J gene: TRBJ2-5; clone size: few; D gene: TRBD2; V gene: TRBV20-1; CDR3 protein: CSAGLAGPRGETQYF; CDR3 DNA: TGCAGTGCTGGACTAGCGGGCCCCAGAGGGGAGACCCAGTACTTC
J gene: TRBJ2-5; clone size: many; D gene: TRBD2; V gene: TRBV4-1; CDR3 protein: CASSHPTSGGSETQYF; CDR3 DNA: TGCGCCAGCAGCCACCCGACTAGCGGGGGGAGCGAGACCCAGTACTTC
J gene: TRBJ2-5; clone size: .; D gene: .; V gene: TRBV15; CDR3 protein: CATSRGGQPETQYF; CDR3 DNA: TGTGCCACCAGCAGAGGGGGCCAGCCCGAGACCCAGTACTTC
J gene: TRBJ2-1; clone size: .; D gene: TRBD1; V gene: TRBV19; CDR3 protein: CASSSRDRYNEQFF; CDR3 DNA: TGTGCCAGTAGCTCCCGGGACAGGTACAATGAGCAGTTCTTC
J gene: TRBJ2-4; clone size: many; D gene: .; V gene: TRBV19; CDR3 protein: CASSITSGQVAKNIQYF; CDR3 DNA: TGTGCCAGTAGTATTACGTCCGGGCAGGTAGCCAAAAACATTCAGTACTTC
J gene: TRBJ1-1; clone size: few; D gene: .; V gene: TRBV18; CDR3 protein: CASSPPSRTYTEAFF; CDR3 DNA: TGTGCCAGCTCACCCCCTAGCAGGACCTACACTGAAGCTTTCTTT
J gene: TRBJ1-4; clone size: medium-sized; D gene: .; V gene: TRBV7-2; CDR3 protein: CASSLVWQNEKLFF; CDR3 DNA: TGTGCCAGCAGCTTAGTCTGGCAGAACGAAAAACTGTTTTTT
J gene: TRBJ2-7; clone size: .; D gene: .; V gene: TRBV3-1; CDR3 protein: CASSQEVGALYEQYF; CDR3 DNA: TGTGCCAGCAGCCAAGAAGTGGGGGCCCTCTACGAGCAGTACTTC
J gene: TRBJ1-1; clone size: many; D gene: TRBD1; V gene: TRBV6-2/TRBV6-3; CDR3 protein: CASSARDRAFYTEAFF; CDR3 DNA: TGTGCCAGCAGTGCCCGGGACAGGGCTTTTTATACTGAAGCTTTCTTT
J gene: TRBJ2-7; clone size: many; D gene: .; V gene: TRBV12-3/TRBV12-4; CDR3 protein: CASSLTRDTSIFYEQYF; CDR3 DNA: TGTGCCAGCAGTTTAACGAGGGACACGTCGATTTTCTACGAGCAGTACTTC
J gene: TRBJ2-7; clone size: few; D gene: TRBD1; V gene: TRBV5-1; CDR3 protein: CASSLSGQVYEQYF; CDR3 DNA: TGCGCCAGCAGCTTGTCTGGACAGGTCTACGAGCAGTACTTC
J gene: TRBJ1-5; clone size: .; D gene: .; V gene: TRBV4-2; CDR3 protein: CASSPTDSNQPQHF; CDR3 DNA: TGTGCCAGCAGCCCGACAGATAGCAATCAGCCCCAGCATTTT
J gene: TRBJ1-1; clone size: .; D gene: .; V gene: TRBV5-1; CDR3 protein: CASSLEQVNTEAFF; CDR3 DNA: TGCGCCAGCAGCTTGGAACAGGTTAACACTGAAGCTTTCTTT
J gene: TRBJ2-1; clone size: few; D gene: TRBD2; V gene: TRBV10-3; CDR3 protein: CAIMASAGGPNLLEQFF; CDR3 DNA: TGTGCCATCATGGCCTCGGCGGGGGGGCCTAATTTGCTTGAGCAGTTCTTC
J gene: TRBJ2-1; clone size: .; D gene: .; V gene: TRBV4-3; CDR3 protein: CASSQDPGQTNEQFF; CDR3 DNA: TGCGCCAGCAGCCAAGATCCTGGACAGACCAATGAGCAGTTCTTC
J gene: TRBJ2-7; clone size: few; D gene: .; V gene: TRBV19; CDR3 protein: CASSIQTRGPHYEQYF; CDR3 DNA: TGTGCCAGTAGTATACAAACGAGGGGACCCCACTACGAGCAGTACTTC
J gene: TRBJ1-4; clone size: many; D gene: .; V gene: TRBV20-1; CDR3 protein: CSAHRVPNEKLFF; CDR3 DNA: TGCAGTGCCCACAGGGTACCTAATGAAAAACTGTTTTTT
J gene: TRBJ1-5; clone size: many; D gene: .; V gene: TRBV5-1; CDR3 protein: CASSLHSNQPQHF; CDR3 DNA: TGCGCCAGCAGCTTGCATAGCAATCAGCCCCAGCATTTT
J gene: TRBJ2-7; clone size: many; D gene: .; V gene: TRBV7-9; CDR3 protein: CASSLLSRETYEQYF; CDR3 DNA: TGTGCCAGCAGCTTGTTGAGCAGAGAGACCTACGAGCAGTACTTC
J gene: TRBJ1-4; clone size: many; D gene: .; V gene: TRBV5-1; CDR3 protein: CASSLTGNSPTTNEKLFF; CDR3 DNA: TGCGCCAGCAGCTTAACAGGGAACTCGCCGACGACTAATGAAAAACTGTTTTTT